The T cell receptor beta chain described here comes from a study of OX40 agonist ivuxolimab in advanced cancers. Overall study context: Patients were dosed with the agonistic anti-OX40 (CD134) antibody ivuxolimab. The mean age was around 56 years, ranging from about 23 to 79, with about four fifths of participants male. Eligibility admitted prior anti-PD-1, anti-PD-L1 or anti-CTLA-4 therapy; around 41% had some. Overall study results and limits: Expansion of clones was among the lowest in partial responders at 0.1-3.0 mg/kg.

The CDR3 contains 12 residues. Deletions cut 1 base from V and 13 bases from J, with 14 bases between. Germline V lookup: CDR1 SGHTA, CDR2 FQGNSA. Clones were read by immunoSEQ multiplex PCR, and TCRdb kept only the in-frame ones, dropping some. Of some 80,000 clones listed, 94% were seen once; the top ten hold around 20%. As concerns this clone: Antigen unknown.

This sequence originates from an adult with an advanced solid tumor such as melanoma, head and neck, liver or kidney cancer. The chain has TRBV7-2 and TRBJ2-7, with D maybe TRBD1 (6 bases). Sample: CD4+ or CD8+ T cells sorted from blood, taken in a trial of the OX40 agonist ivuxolimab. The CDR3 bases are TGTGCCAGCAGCTTAGGTCCGGGACACGTATACTTC. Encoded protein: CASSLGPGHVYF. Supplemented by reference TRBV7-2 and TRBJ2-7, the full variable domain reads GAGVSQSPSNKVTEKGKDVELRCDPISGHTALYWYRQSLGQGLEFLIYFQGNSAPDKSGLPSDRFSAERTGGSVSTLTIQRTQQEDSAVYLCASSLGPGHVYFGPGTRLTVT.